The 27 T cell receptor beta chains below come from one sample, sequenced in a study of T cells after yellow fever vaccination. TCRdb re-called the 5' RACE reads through MiXCR, storing one row per CDR3 protein. The sample shows about 74,000 distinct CDR3 sequences, roughly 6.9% of them seen only once. This material consisted of CD8+ T cells sorted from PBMCs, taken 4 to 5 days after the first yellow fever vaccination. The receptors were sampled from a young man who received the YFV17D yellow fever vaccine.

The sample holds a few counts of this clonotype. The chain uses TRBV2 and TRBJ1-2, with D hard to call. The CDR3 is made up of 14 amino acids. Trimming left V 5 bases short and J 1 base short, with 11 bases between. Germline V gene sequence: CDR1 SNHLY, CDR2 FYNNEI. The CDR3 loop reads CASSSRAFNYGYTF. CDR3 DNA: TGTGCCAGCAGTAGCCGAGCCTTTAACTATGGCTACACCTTC.

This clonotype was picked up a small number of times. This chain joins TRBV4-1 and TRBJ1-3; 7 positions agree with TRBD1. Germline-derived CDR1 and CDR2 are MGHRA and YSYEKL. This CDR3 contains 16 residues. Trimming at V came to 6 bases and at J to 0 bases, leaving 8 bases not matched to a gene. CDR3 loop: CASRGDSHFSGNTIYF. In DNA, the CDR3 is TGCGCCAGCAGGGGGGACAGCCACTTCTCTGGAAACACCATATATTTT.

The genes are TRBV13 and TRBJ2-1; unclear D gene. V lost 0 bases and J lost 6, with 15 bases in between. The CDR3 totals 16 residues. Germline lookup yields CDR1 PRHDT and CDR2 FYEKMQ (reference sequence). The CDR3: CASSLGLAGTINEQFF. The CDR3, as DNA: TGTGCCAGCAGCTTAGGCCTCGCCGGTACCATCAATGAGCAGTTCTTC. The whole variable domain, remainder taken from reference TRBV13 and TRBJ2-1, is AAGVIQSPRHLIKEKRETATLKCYPIPRHDTVYWYQQGPGQDPQFLISFYEKMQSDKGSIPDRFSAQQFSDYHSELNMSSLELGDSALYFCASSLGLAGTINEQFFGPGTRLTVL.

This clonotype was observed a handful of times. The chain links TRBV9 to TRBJ2-1, with 11 bases fitting TRBD2. The length of the CDR3 is 15 residues. Germline V gene sequence: CDR1 SGDLS, CDR2 YYNGEE. Trimming cost V 3 bases and J 8 bases; bases outside gene matches: 7. CDR3 DNA sequence: TGTGCCAGCAGCGGGGGACTAGCGGAGATGGATGAGCAGTTCTTC. Translated, it gives CASSGGLAEMDEQFF. The variable domain in full, with the rest retrieved from reference TRBV9 and TRBJ2-1, is DSGVTQTPKHLITATGQRVTLRCSPRSGDLSVYWYQQSLDQGLQFLIQYYNGEERAKGNILERFSAQQFPDLHSELNLSSLELGDSALYFCASSGGLAEMDEQFFGPGTRLTVL.

This clonotype was seen ten or more times. This chain uses TRBV29-1 with TRBJ2-5, with D perhaps matching TRBD1 or TRBD2 (5 bases each). The CDR3 runs 11 residues. V lost 7 bases and J lost 5, with 11 bases in between. Germline V gene sequence: CDR1 SQVTM, CDR2 ANQGSEA. The CDR3 reads CSAPEGETQYF. The CDR3 nucleotides read TGCAGCGCCCCAGAGGGGGAGACCCAGTACTTC. Full variable domain (missing parts from reference TRBV29-1 and TRBJ2-5): SAVISQKPSRDICQRGTSLTIQCQVDSQVTMMFWYRQQPGQSLTLIATANQGSEATYESGFVIDKFPISRPNLTFSTLTVSNMSPEDSSIYLCSAPEGETQYFGPGTRLLVL.

This clonotype was found a few times. Here the CDR3 DNA reads TGCGCCAGCAGCTCCTGGACTAGCGGGGGCCCCCCGGATACGCAGTATTTT. It translates to CASSSWTSGGPPDTQYF. The chain uses TRBV5-1 and TRBJ2-3, with 13 bases fitting TRBD2. CDR1 and CDR2 (germline): SGHRS, YFSETQ. Trimming at V came to 3 bases and at J to 6 bases, leaving 10 bases not matched to a gene. The CDR3 is 17 residues long. Full variable domain (rest looked up from reference TRBV5-1 and TRBJ2-3): KAGVTQTPRYLIKTRGQQVTLSCSPISGHRSVSWYQQTPGQGLQFLFEYFSETQRNKGNFPGRFSGRQFSNSRSEMNVSTLELGDSALYLCASSSWTSGGPPDTQYFGPGTRLTVL.

This clonotype was detected only a few times. The CDR3 here is CSVIRDWRTDTQYF. The DNA of the CDR3 is TGCAGTGTCATCCGGGACTGGCGCACAGATACGCAGTATTTT. The chain combines TRBV20-1 with TRBJ2-3; D perhaps matches TRBD2 (6 bases). The germline gives CDR1 DFQATT, CDR2 SNEGSKA (reference sequence). Trimming removed 7 bases at V and 1 base at J, with 15 bases between. The CDR3 runs to 14 residues.

This clonotype was seen only a few times. V usage is TRBV25-1 and J usage is TRBJ2-2; D is undetermined. The CDR3 is 12 residues long. From germline, CDR1 is MGHDK and CDR2 SYGVNS. V was cut by 2 bases and J by 2 bases, with 0 bases left in between. The CDR3 DNA sequence: TGTGCCAGCAGTGAAAACACCGGGGAGCTGTTTTTT. This encodes CASSENTGELFF.

The sample holds many counts of this clonotype. The chain joins TRBV6-2 or TRBV6-3 to TRBJ1-1; D not certain. The germline CDR1 and CDR2 sequences are MNHEY and SVGEGT. The CDR3 has 14 residues. V lost 2 bases to trimming and J lost 5 bases, with 12 bases between them. The CDR3 spells CASSYVPGMTEAFF. DNA of the CDR3: TGTGCCAGCAGTTACGTCCCGGGGATGACTGAAGCTTTCTTT.

This clonotype has at least ten counts. The rearrangement joins TRBV6-2 or TRBV6-3 to TRBJ1-1; D is unresolved. Trimming left V 6 bases short and J 8 bases short, with 7 bases between. The germline CDR1 and CDR2 sequences are MNHEY and SVGEGT. This CDR3 has 10 amino acids. CDR3 amino acids: CASRSKEAFF. CDR3 DNA sequence: TGTGCCAGCAGATCTAAAGAAGCTTTCTTT.

This clonotype was seen more than once but under ten times. The chain employs TRBV14 and TRBJ2-3; D could derive from TRBD1 or TRBD2 (6 bases each). Germline CDR1 SGHDN, CDR2 FVKESK. The CDR3 has 17 residues. The V end lost 4 bases, the J end lost 4 bases, and 21 bases lay between the germline ends. CDR3 residues: CASSPVGGPPLADTQYF. CDR3 DNA: TGTGCCAGCAGCCCCGTAGGGGGGCCGCCCTTGGCAGATACGCAGTATTTT.

This clonotype came up a few times. The rearrangement joins TRBV19 to TRBJ2-1, with a tentative D call TRBD2 (5 bases). The CDR3 length is 14 residues. V was trimmed by 4 bases and J by 2 bases, leaving 9 bases between them. Per the germline V gene, CDR1 is LNHDA and CDR2 is SQIVND (reference sequence). CDR3 sequence: CASSTRTPYNEQFF. The CDR3 coding sequence is TGTGCCAGTAGTACCAGGACTCCCTACAATGAGCAGTTCTTC.

This clonotype was detected a few times. The V gene is TRBV27, the J gene TRBJ1-2; TRBD1 aligns across 7 bases. This CDR3 has 15 amino acids. J was trimmed by 1 base and V by 5 bases; bases with no gene match: 7. Germline V gives CDR1 MNHEY, CDR2 SMNVEV (reference sequence). This CDR3 reads CASSPGQEINYGYTF. For the CDR3, the DNA is TGTGCCAGCAGTCCCGGACAGGAAATTAACTATGGCTACACCTTC.

The chain links TRBV6-2 or TRBV6-3 to TRBJ2-4; 10 bases are shared with TRBD2. The CDR3 is 19 residues long. Germline V gene sequence: CDR1 MNHEY, CDR2 SVGEGT. Losses at the gene ends were 6 bases for V and 3 bases for J; bases not matched to a gene: 17. In nucleotides, the CDR3 is TGTGCCAGCAGCTACCCTGCAGCGGGGGGGCTTGGTGGCAAAAACATTCAGTACTTC. Translating it yields CASSYPAAGGLGGKNIQYF.

This clonotype was observed a single time. V gene TRBV7-9 combines with J gene TRBJ1-1; a weak D match, TRBD1 (5 bases). Germline V lookup: CDR1 SEHNR, CDR2 FQNEAQ (reference sequence). Trimming left V 8 bases short and J 4 bases short, with 14 bases between. The length of the CDR3 is 13 residues. The CDR3 DNA sequence: TGTGCCAGCCTCGTACAGGCGATCACTGAAGCTTTCTTT. It is translated as CASLVQAITEAFF.

This clonotype came up many times. At one end, the junction sequence differs from germline, possibly due to a read error. This chain joins TRBV12-5 and TRBJ2-7; D call uncertain. The CDR3 loop spans 10 amino acids. Per the germline V gene, CDR1 is LGHNT and CDR2 is FRNRAP. The CDR3, as DNA: TGTGCTAGTGGTTTGCGAGAGCGGTACTTC. This translates into CASGLRERYF.

This clonotype was seen at least ten times. The chain recombines TRBV7-3 with TRBJ1-3, with 8 nucleotides matching TRBD1. There are 23 residues in the CDR3. Trimming at V came to 1 base and at J to 0 bases, leaving 23 bases not matched to a gene. The germline V gene encodes CDR1 SGHTA and CDR2 FQGTGA. CDR3: CASSLRVPGGGLILQPSGNTIYF. The DNA for the CDR3 is TGTGCCAGCAGCTTAAGGGTCCCAGGGGGCGGATTGATCCTCCAACCCTCTGGAAACACCATATATTTT. The variable domain in full, with the rest retrieved from reference TRBV7-3 and TRBJ1-3, is GAGVSQTPSNKVTEKGKYVELRCDPISGHTALYWYRQSLGQGPEFLIYFQGTGAADDSGLPNDRFFAVRPEGSVSTLKIQRTERGDSAVYLCASSLRVPGGGLILQPSGNTIYFGEGSWLTVV.

This clonotype was recorded many times. The chain joins TRBV6-4 to TRBJ2-3; D perhaps matches TRBD2 (7 bases). The CDR3 has 14 residues. CDR1 and CDR2 (germline): MRHNA, SNTAGT. Trimming cost V 3 bases and J 4 bases, with 11 bases left between them. Here the CDR3 reads CASSEEGGPDTQYF. CDR3 nucleotide sequence: TGTGCCAGCAGTGAAGAGGGGGGGCCAGATACGCAGTATTTT.

The chain recombines TRBV9 with TRBJ1-5, with 7 bases fitting TRBD1. This CDR3 contains 16 residues. With 0 bases clipped from V and 5 bases from J, the junction kept 8 bases outside the gene matches. In germline, CDR1 is SGDLS, CDR2 YYNGEE. The CDR3 DNA follows: TGTGCCAGCAGCGTAGGGTCCGGGACAGTGTATCAGCCCCAGCATTTT. Translation: CASSVGSGTVYQPQHF.

This chain uses TRBV27 with TRBJ1-2; D uncertain. V lost 10 bases, J lost 5 bases, and 11 bases lay in between. Germline V gene data show CDR1 as MNHEY and CDR2 as SMNVEV (reference sequence). This CDR3 has 11 residues. The CDR3 sequence is CATPGIYGYTF. The CDR3 DNA sequence: TGTGCCACCCCTGGGATTTATGGCTACACCTTC.

This clonotype showed up just a few times. The gene calls are TRBV18 and TRBJ2-1; D not resolved. This CDR3 is 15 amino acids long. Germline V gives CDR1 KGHSH, CDR2 LQKENI. V was cut by 1 base and J by 2 bases, with 9 bases left in between. CDR3 bases: TGTGCCAGCTCACCACGGAACGGACCCTACAATGAGCAGTTCTTC. Its translation is CASSPRNGPYNEQFF.

V and J are TRBV20-1 and TRBJ2-1, with 15 positions matching TRBD2. The CDR3 loop spans 19 amino acids. Germline CDR1 reads DFQATT; CDR2 reads SNEGSKA (reference sequence). Trimming at V came to 2 bases and at J to 4 bases, leaving 12 bases not matched to a gene. The CDR3, as DNA: TGCAGTGCTAGATATAGGTGGACTAGCGGGGGGGCACTGTACAATGAGCAGTTCTTC. Amino acid sequence: CSARYRWTSGGALYNEQFF.

The V and J genes are TRBV11-2 and TRBJ2-1; 13 bases match TRBD2. Trimming at V came to 4 bases and at J to 10 bases, leaving 7 bases not matched to a gene. Germline CDR1 reads SGHAT; CDR2 reads FQNNGV. The CDR3 consists of 15 residues. CDR3 DNA sequence: TGTGCCAGCAGCTCCACTAGCGGGGGGGCGGGAGAGCAGTTCTTC. Its translation: CASSSTSGGAGEQFF. Full variable domain (remainder filled in from reference TRBV11-2 and TRBJ2-1): EAGVAQSPRYKIIEKRQSVAFWCNPISGHATLYWYQQILGQGPKLLIQFQNNGVVDDSQLPKDRFSAERLKGVDSTLKIQPAKLEDSAVYLCASSSTSGGAGEQFFGPGTRLTVL.

In its sample, this clonotype was seen a few times. This CDR3 is CASRVWGENTEAFF. Here the CDR3 DNA reads TGCGCCAGCAGAGTGTGGGGAGAGAACACTGAAGCTTTCTTT. The genes are TRBV5-1 and TRBJ1-1, with unresolved D. This CDR3 contains 14 residues. V shed 5 bases and J shed 1 base, with 12 bases lying between them. The germline V gene has CDR1 SGHRS and CDR2 YFSETQ.

In its sample, this clonotype was seen a few times. The J gene is TRBJ2-1, the V gene TRBV27, with a weak D call TRBD1 (6 bases). CDR1 MNHEY and CDR2 SMNVEV come from the germline V gene (reference sequence). CDR3 length: 19 residues. The V end lost 3 bases, the J end lost 8 bases, and 29 bases lay between the germline ends. As DNA, the CDR3 is TGTGCCAGCAGTTTGAGCGTCCCCGGTGCAGGGGCTCGGTTCGATGAGCAGTTCTTC. This gives the protein CASSLSVPGAGARFDEQFF.

The J gene is TRBJ2-7, the V gene TRBV24-1; D unclear. The V gene lost 1 base and the J gene lost 3 bases, with 18 bases spanning the gap. The CDR3 runs 17 residues. Germline V gives CDR1 KGHDR, CDR2 SFDVKD. The CDR3 DNA is TGTGCCACCAGTGATTTTAGCCCTCTTGGGCTAGTCTACGAGCAGTACTTC. Amino acid sequence: CATSDFSPLGLVYEQYF.

On this clonotype itself: Because it lacks the conserved phenylalanine or tryptophan at the end, this CDR3 is likely a read error. The chain is built from TRBV7-9 and TRBJ2-5; 8 positions match TRBD2. CDR3 length equals 13 residues. Per the germline V gene, CDR1 is SEHNR and CDR2 is FQNEAQ (reference sequence). After removal of 11 bases from V and 5 bases from J, the junction contained 10 bases not matched to a gene. CDR3 in DNA: TGTGCCGACCAGACGGGGGGGACGGAGACCCAGTACTAC. Amino acids: CADQTGGTETQYY.